These 15 T cell receptor beta chains were all obtained from the same sample, sequenced in a study of T cells in localized non-small cell lung cancer. Clones were read by immunoSEQ multiplex PCR, and TCRdb kept only the in-frame ones, dropping some. The data contain about 51,000 clones, around 81% of them singletons. Sequencing was performed on peripheral blood mononuclear cells, taken before any cancer treatment. The origin of the receptors is a man aged 40-75 years with stage III lung adenocarcinoma.

This chain uses TRBV15 with TRBJ1-1; 7 bases map to TRBD1. Trimming removed 0 bases from V and 3 bases from J; junction bases left unmatched: 10. Germline V CDR1 and CDR2: LNHNV, YYDKDF (reference sequence). The CDR3 contains 17 residues. CDR3 DNA sequence: TGTGCCACCAGCAGAGAGAACAGGGGCGGAGGGGACACTGAAGCTTTCTTT. It translates to CATSRENRGGGDTEAFF.

The CDR3 protein is CASQGTGDPSNQETQYF. CDR3 coding DNA: TGTGCTAGTCAGGGGACAGGGGACCCATCGAACCAAGAGACCCAGTACTTC. The J gene is TRBJ2-5, the V gene TRBV12-5; 10 bases map to TRBD1. CDR3 size: 17 residues. V shed 8 bases, J shed 0 bases, and the junction held 12 bases outside the gene matches. Germline loops: CDR1 LGHNT, CDR2 FRNRAP.

The J gene is TRBJ2-2, the V gene TRBV27; D perhaps matches TRBD2 (5 bases). This CDR3 spans 15 amino acids. V was clipped by 6 bases and J by 6 bases, with 17 bases between them. Germline assignment: CDR1 MNHEY and CDR2 SMNVEV (reference sequence). The CDR3 bases are TGTGCCAGCAGGGGAGAGGCTGATTTCTCCGGGGAGCTGTTTTTT. Translated, it gives CASRGEADFSGELFF.

This clone appeared once. This sequence joins TRBV5-1 and TRBJ2-3, with D perhaps being TRBD1 or TRBD2 (5 bases each). V was cut by 3 bases and J by 1 base, with 12 bases left in between. The germline gives CDR1 SGHRS, CDR2 YFSETQ. The CDR3 consists of 15 residues. In DNA form, the CDR3 reads TGCGCCAGCAGCTCGCTACTAGGGGGCACAGATACGCAGTATTTT. This translates into CASSSLLGGTDTQYF.

CDR3 sequence (DNA): TGCGCCAGCAGCCCGGATCCTGGCAGGGCAGTCCAAAACATTCAGTACTTC. Encoded protein: CASSPDPGRAVQNIQYF. The chain uses TRBV5-1 and TRBJ2-4, with TRBD1 as a possible D gene (5 bases). The germline gives CDR1 SGHRS, CDR2 YFSETQ. This CDR3 has 17 amino acids. Trimming took off 4 bases at V and 5 bases at J, with 22 bases between the two ends.

V gene TRBV30 combines with J gene TRBJ1-6; D unclear. Germline CDR1 GTSNPN, CDR2 SVGIG (reference sequence). The CDR3 covers 13 residues. The V end lost 7 bases, the J end lost 4 bases, and 11 bases lay between the germline ends. The CDR3 DNA sequence: TGTGCCTCGACCGATAATTATAATTCACCCCTCCACTTT. It is translated as CASTDNYNSPLHF.

V usage is TRBV6-1 and J usage is TRBJ1-2; D remains unclear. CDR1 is MNHNS, CDR2 SASEGT, per germline. CDR3 length: 12 residues. V was trimmed by 8 bases and J by 4 bases, leaving 11 bases between them. This CDR3 reads CASGSESYGYTF. The CDR3 region has the DNA TGTGCCAGCGGATCAGAGAGCTATGGCTACACCTTC.

This clone was found a few times. V and J are TRBV12-5 and TRBJ1-4, with D tentatively TRBD1 (5 bases). Per germline, CDR1 LGHNT and CDR2 FRNRAP. V was pared by 2 bases and J by 0 bases, with 19 bases between. The CDR3 covers 19 residues. The CDR3 sequence: CASGLSVTLGGSTNEKLFF. In nucleotides, the CDR3 is TGTGCTAGTGGTTTGTCCGTGACGCTCGGGGGGTCAACTAATGAAAAACTGTTTTTT.

The rearrangement links TRBV5-1 to TRBJ2-5; 15 bases are shared with TRBD2. Germline CDR1 reads SGHRS; CDR2 reads YFSETQ. CDR3 length: 16 amino acids. V was pared by 4 bases and J by 5 bases, with 6 bases of the junction left unmatched. CDR3 coding DNA: TGCGCCAGCAGCAGGACTAGCGGGGGGGCCTGGGAGACCCAGTACTTC. Translated: CASSRTSGGAWETQYF.

The rearrangement uses TRBV30 and TRBJ2-5; 8 bases are shared with TRBD1. The CDR3 covers 15 residues. CDR1 is GTSNPN, CDR2 SVGIG, per germline (reference sequence). The trim removed 2 bases at V and 4 bases at J, leaving 9 bases unmatched. CDR3 amino acids: CAWSRQGNGRETQYF. The CDR3 DNA reads as TGTGCCTGGAGTCGACAGGGGAATGGGCGAGAGACCCAGTACTTC. The full variable domain, in which reference TRBV30 and TRBJ2-5 provide the parts outside the CDR3, is SQTIHQWPATLVQPVGSPLSLECTVEGTSNPNLYWYRQAAGRGLQLLFYSVGIGQISSEVPQNLSASRPQDRQFILSSKKLLLSDSGFYLCAWSRQGNGRETQYFGPGTRLLVL.

The chain is built from TRBV4-1 and TRBJ1-6, with D possibly TRBD1 on 6 matching bases. V lost 4 bases and J 8 bases, leaving 15 bases between the germline ends. The germline gives CDR1 MGHRA, CDR2 YSYEKL. The CDR3 sequence is 15 residues long. The CDR3 bases are TGCGCCAGCAGCCTCCCGACAGGAGAGGATTCACCCCTCCACTTT. Amino acid sequence: CASSLPTGEDSPLHF.

The chain recombines TRBV4-1 with TRBJ2-2; the D is unclear. The germline CDR1 and CDR2 sequences are MGHRA and YSYEKL. Trimming stripped 1 base from V and 0 bases from J, with 6 bases between. This CDR3 is built from 15 residues. Written as DNA, the CDR3 is TGCGCCAGCAGCCAAGTGTCAGCGAACACCGGGGAGCTGTTTTTT. It translates to CASSQVSANTGELFF.

CDR3 DNA: TGTGCCAGCAGTTACGTGGGGCCCGGGGAGCTGTTTTTT. Its translation: CASSYVGPGELFF. The chain carries TRBV6-6 and TRBJ2-2; tentatively, D is TRBD1 (5 bases). V was trimmed by 2 bases and J by 6 bases, leaving 7 bases between them. Germline V gives CDR1 MNHNY, CDR2 SVGAGI (reference sequence). This CDR3 contains 13 residues.

This chain connects TRBV30 to TRBJ2-6; D possibly corresponds to TRBD1 (5 bases). The CDR3 runs 16 residues. V was trimmed by 1 base and J by 0 bases, leaving 10 bases between them. Germline assignment: CDR1 GTSNPN and CDR2 SVGIG (reference sequence). CDR3 coding DNA: TGTGCCTGGAGTGGGCGACAGAACTCTGGGGCCAACGTCCTGACTTTC. Encoded protein: CAWSGRQNSGANVLTF.

The V and J genes are TRBV14 and TRBJ1-6; the match to TRBD1 covers 8 bases. Unmatched junction bases numbered 5, after V lost 1 base and J lost 3 bases. The length of the CDR3 is 17 residues. Per the germline V gene, CDR1 is SGHDN and CDR2 is FVKESK. CDR3 sequence reads: CASSQVPDRGYNSPLHF. CDR3 coding DNA: TGTGCCAGCAGCCAAGTTCCTGACAGGGGCTATAATTCACCCCTCCACTTT.